The present TCR beta chain was sequenced within a study of blood T cell repertoires in COVID-19. Across the whole study: Sites in the United States, Italy and Spain provided acute and convalescent COVID-19 samples. T cells, B-cell-depleted T cells, or PBMCs provided the cDNA or gDNA that served as material.

CDR1 and CDR2 (germline): SGHRS, YFSETQ. This CDR3 spans 16 amino acids. V shed 0 bases, J shed 1 base, and the junction held 3 bases outside the gene matches. The authors' processing: Cell counts per sample came from amplifying reference gene primers. Clones were read by immunoSEQ multiplex PCR, and TCRdb kept only the in-frame ones, dropping some. The V and J calls and clone size are taken from that table; D and trimming were inferred from the DNA. The profile shows about 99,000 clones, around 87% of them singletons. The genes are TRBV5-1 and TRBJ2-7; 11 bases agree with TRBD2. The sample comprised peripheral blood. The sequence was obtained from a man aged 50 or older with acute or convalescent COVID-19. The DNA of the CDR3 is TGCGCCAGCAGCTTGGGGACTAGCGGGTTTTCCTACGAGCAGTACTTC. Protein sequence: CASSLGTSGFSYEQYF.